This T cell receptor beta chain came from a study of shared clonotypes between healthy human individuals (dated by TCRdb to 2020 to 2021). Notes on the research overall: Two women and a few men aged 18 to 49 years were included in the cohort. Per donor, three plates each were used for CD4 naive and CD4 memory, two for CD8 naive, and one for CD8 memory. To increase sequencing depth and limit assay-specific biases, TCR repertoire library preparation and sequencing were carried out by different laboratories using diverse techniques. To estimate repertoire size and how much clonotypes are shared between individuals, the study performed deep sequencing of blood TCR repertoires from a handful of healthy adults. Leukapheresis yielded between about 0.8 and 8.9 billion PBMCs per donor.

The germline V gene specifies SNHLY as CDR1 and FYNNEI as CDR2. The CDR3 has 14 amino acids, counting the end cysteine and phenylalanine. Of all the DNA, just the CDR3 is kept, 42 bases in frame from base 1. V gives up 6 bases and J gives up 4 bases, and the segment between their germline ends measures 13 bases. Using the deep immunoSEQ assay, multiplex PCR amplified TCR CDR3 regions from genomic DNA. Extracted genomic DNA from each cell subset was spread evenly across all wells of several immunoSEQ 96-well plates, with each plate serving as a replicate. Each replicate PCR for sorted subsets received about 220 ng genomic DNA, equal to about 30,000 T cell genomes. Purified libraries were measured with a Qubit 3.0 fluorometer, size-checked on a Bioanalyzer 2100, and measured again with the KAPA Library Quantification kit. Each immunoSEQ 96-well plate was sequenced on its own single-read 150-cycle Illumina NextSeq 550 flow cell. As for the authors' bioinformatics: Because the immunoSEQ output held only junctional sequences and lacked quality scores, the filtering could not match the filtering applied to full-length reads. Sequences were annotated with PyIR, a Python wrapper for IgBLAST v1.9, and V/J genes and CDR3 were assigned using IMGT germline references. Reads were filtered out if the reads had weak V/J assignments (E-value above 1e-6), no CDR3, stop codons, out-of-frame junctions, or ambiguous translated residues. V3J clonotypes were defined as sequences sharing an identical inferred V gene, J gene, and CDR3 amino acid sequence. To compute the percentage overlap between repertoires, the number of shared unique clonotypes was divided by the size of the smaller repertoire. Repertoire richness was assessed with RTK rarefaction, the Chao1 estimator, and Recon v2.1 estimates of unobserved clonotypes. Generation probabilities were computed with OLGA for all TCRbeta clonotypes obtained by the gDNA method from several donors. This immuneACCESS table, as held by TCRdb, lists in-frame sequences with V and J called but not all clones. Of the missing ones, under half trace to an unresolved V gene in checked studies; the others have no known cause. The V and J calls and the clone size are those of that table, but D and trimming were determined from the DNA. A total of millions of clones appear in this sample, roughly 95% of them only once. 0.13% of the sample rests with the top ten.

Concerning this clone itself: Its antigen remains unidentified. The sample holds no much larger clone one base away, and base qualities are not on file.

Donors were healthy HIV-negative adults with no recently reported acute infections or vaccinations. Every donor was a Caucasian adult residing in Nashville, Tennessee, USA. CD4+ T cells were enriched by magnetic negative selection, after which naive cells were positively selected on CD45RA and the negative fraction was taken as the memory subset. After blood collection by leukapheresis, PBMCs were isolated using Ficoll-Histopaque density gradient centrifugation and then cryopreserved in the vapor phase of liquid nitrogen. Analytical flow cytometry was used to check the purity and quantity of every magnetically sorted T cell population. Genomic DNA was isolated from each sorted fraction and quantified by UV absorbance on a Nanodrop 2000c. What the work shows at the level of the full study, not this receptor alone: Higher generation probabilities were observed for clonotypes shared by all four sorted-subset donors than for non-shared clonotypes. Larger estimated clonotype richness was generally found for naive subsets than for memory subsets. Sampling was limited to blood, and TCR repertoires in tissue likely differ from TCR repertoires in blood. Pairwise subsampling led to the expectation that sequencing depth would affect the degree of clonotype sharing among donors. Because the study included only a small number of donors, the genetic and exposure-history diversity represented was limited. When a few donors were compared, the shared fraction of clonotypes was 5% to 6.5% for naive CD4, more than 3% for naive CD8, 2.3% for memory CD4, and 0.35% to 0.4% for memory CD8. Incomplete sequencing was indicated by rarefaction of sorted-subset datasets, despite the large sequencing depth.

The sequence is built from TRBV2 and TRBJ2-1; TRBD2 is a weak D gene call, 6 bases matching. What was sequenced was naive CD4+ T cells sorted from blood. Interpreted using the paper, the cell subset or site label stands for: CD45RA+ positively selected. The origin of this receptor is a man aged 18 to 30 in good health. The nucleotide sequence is TGTGCCAGCAGGGGCGGGGACCTTTACAATGAGCAGTTCTTC. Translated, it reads CASRGGDLYNEQFF.